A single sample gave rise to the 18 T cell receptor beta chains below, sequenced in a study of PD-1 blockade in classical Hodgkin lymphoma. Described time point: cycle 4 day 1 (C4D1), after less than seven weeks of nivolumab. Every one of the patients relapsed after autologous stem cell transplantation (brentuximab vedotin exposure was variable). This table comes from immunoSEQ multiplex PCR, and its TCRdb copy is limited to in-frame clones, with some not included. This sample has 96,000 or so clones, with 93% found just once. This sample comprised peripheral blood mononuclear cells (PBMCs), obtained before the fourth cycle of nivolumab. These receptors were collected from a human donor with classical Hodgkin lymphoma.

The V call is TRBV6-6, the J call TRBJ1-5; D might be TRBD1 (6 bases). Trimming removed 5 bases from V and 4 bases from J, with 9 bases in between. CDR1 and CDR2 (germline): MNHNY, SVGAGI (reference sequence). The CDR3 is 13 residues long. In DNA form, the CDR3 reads TGTGCCAGCAGTACAGGGTATAATCAGCCCCAGCATTTT. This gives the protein CASSTGYNQPQHF.

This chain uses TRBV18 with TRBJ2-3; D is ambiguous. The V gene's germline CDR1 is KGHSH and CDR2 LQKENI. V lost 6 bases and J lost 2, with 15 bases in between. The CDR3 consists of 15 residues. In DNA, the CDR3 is TGTGCCAGCTCGCAGGACGCCGGCCCCACAGATACGCAGTATTTT. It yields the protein CASSQDAGPTDTQYF. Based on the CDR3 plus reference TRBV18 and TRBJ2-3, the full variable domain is NAGVMQNPRHLVRRRGQEARLRCSPMKGHSHVYWYRQLPEEGLKFMVYLQKENIIDESGMPKERFSAEFPKEGPSILRIQQVVRGDSAAYFCASSQDAGPTDTQYFGPGTRLTVL.

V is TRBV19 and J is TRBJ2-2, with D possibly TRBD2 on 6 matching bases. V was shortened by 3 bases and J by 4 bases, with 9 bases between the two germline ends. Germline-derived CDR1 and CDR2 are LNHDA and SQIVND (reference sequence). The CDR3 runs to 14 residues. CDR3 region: CASSILGGTGELFF. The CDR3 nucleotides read TGTGCCAGTAGTATCCTGGGGGGCACCGGGGAGCTGTTTTTT. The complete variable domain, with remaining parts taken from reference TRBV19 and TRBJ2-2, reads DGGITQSPKYLFRKEGQNVTLSCEQNLNHDAMYWYRQDPGQGLRLIYYSQIVNDFQKGDIAEGYSVSREKKESFPLTVTSAQKNPTAFYLCASSILGGTGELFFGEGSRLTVL.

The CDR3 loop is CASSSPTVSEGTYGYTF. The CDR3 region has the DNA TGTGCCAGCAGCTCCCCGACGGTGTCGGAGGGGACCTATGGCTACACCTTC. V gene TRBV7-9 combines with J gene TRBJ1-2; D is possibly TRBD1 (5 bases). CDR1 is SEHNR and CDR2 is FQNEAQ in the germline V gene (reference sequence). V gave up 4 bases and J gave up 4 bases, with 22 bases separating them. The CDR3 has 17 residues.

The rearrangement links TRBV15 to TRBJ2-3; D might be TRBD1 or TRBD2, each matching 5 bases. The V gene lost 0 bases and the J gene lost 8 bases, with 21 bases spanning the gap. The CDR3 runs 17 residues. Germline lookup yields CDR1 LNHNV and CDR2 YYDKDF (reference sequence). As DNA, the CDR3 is TGTGCCACCAGCAGAGATAGGGGAGACAGTCCCCCAGGTACGCAGTATTTT. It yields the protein CATSRDRGDSPPGTQYF.

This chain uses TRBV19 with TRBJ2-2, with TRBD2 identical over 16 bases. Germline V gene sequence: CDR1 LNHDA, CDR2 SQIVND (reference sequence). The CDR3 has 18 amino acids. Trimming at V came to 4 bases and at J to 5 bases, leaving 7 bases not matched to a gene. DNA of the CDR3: TGTGCCAGTAGTAGAACGGGACTAGCGGGAGGGTATACCGGGGAGCTGTTTTTT. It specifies CASSRTGLAGGYTGELFF.

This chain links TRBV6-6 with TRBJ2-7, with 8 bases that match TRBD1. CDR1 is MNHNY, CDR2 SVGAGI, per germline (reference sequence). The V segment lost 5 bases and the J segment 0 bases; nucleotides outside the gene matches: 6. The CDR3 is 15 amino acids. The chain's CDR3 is CASSPGQGDSYEQYF. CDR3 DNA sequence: TGTGCCAGCAGTCCCGGACAGGGAGACTCCTACGAGCAGTACTTC.

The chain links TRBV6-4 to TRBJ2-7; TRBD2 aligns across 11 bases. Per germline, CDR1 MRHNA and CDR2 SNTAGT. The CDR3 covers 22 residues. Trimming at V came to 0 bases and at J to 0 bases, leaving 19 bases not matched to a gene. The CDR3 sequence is CASSDSIGPLAGVGRHSYEQYF. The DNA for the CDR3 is TGTGCCAGCAGTGACTCTATTGGCCCACTAGCGGGAGTCGGTAGGCACTCCTACGAGCAGTACTTC.

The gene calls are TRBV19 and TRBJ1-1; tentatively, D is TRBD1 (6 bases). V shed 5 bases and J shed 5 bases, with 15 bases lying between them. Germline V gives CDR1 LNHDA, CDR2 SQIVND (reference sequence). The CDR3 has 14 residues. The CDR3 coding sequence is TGTGCCAGTAGTCGGAGGGGCAGGGGAACTGAAGCTTTCTTT. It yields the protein CASSRRGRGTEAFF.

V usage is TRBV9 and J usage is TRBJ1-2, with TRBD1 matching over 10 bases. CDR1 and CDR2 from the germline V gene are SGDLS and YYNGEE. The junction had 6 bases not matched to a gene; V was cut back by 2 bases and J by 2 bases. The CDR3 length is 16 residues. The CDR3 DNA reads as TGTGCCAGCAGCGTGGAGGAGGGACAGGGGAACTATGGCTACACCTTC. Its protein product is CASSVEEGQGNYGYTF.

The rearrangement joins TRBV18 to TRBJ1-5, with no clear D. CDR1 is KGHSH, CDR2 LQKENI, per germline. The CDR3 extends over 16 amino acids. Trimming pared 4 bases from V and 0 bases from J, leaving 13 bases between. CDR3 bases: TGTGCCAGCTCACGCCTACCCAGCCGTAGCAATCAGCCCCAGCATTTT. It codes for CASSRLPSRSNQPQHF.

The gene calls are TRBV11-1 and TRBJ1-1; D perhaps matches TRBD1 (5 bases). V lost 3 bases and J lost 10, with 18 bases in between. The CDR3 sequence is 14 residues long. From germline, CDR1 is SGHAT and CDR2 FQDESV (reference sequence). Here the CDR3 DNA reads TGTGCCAGCAGCTTGGGAAAAAAGGGGCAAGGAGCTTTCTTT. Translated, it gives CASSLGKKGQGAFF.

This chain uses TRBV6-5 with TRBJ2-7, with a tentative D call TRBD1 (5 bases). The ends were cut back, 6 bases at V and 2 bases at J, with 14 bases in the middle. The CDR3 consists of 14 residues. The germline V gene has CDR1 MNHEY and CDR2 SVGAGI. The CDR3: CASSLWGRAYEQYF. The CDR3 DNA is TGTGCCAGCAGCCTCTGGGGCCGGGCCTACGAGCAGTACTTC.

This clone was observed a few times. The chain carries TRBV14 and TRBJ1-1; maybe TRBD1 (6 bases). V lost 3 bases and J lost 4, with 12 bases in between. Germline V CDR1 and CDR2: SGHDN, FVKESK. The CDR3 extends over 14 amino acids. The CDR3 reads CASSHRTGSTEAFF. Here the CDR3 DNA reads TGTGCCAGCAGCCACCGTACAGGGAGCACTGAAGCTTTCTTT.

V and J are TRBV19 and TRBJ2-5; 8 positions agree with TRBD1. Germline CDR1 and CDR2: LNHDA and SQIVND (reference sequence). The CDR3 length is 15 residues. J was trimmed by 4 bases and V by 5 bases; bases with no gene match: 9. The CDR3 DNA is TGTGCCAGTAGTCAGGGCAGGGGGCTCATAGAGACCCAGTACTTC. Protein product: CASSQGRGLIETQYF.

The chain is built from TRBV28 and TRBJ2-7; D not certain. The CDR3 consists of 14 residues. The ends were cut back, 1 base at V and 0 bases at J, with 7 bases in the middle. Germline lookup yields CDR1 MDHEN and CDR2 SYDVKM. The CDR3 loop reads CASSLSADSYEQYF. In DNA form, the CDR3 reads TGTGCCAGCAGTTTATCGGCAGACTCCTACGAGCAGTACTTC.

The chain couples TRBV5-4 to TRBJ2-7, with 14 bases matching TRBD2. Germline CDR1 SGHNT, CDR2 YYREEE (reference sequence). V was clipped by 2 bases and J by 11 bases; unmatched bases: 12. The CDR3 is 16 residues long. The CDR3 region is CASSFGTSGSLARKYF. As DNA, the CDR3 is TGTGCCAGCAGCTTTGGGACTAGCGGGAGTTTGGCGCGCAAGTACTTC. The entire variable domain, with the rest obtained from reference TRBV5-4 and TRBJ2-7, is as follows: ETGVTQSPTHLIKTRGQQVTLRCSSQSGHNTVSWYQQALGQGPQFIFQYYREEENGRGNFPPRFSGLQFPNYSSELNVNALELDDSALYLCASSFGTSGSLARKYFGPGTRLTVT.

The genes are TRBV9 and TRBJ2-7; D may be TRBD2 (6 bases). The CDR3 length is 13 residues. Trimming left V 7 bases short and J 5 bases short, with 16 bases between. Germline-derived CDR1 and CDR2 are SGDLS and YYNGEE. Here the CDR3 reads CASGRGEVNEQYF. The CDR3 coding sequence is TGTGCCAGCGGCAGAGGGGAGGTAAACGAGCAGTACTTC. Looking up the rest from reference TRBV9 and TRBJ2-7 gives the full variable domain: DSGVTQTPKHLITATGQRVTLRCSPRSGDLSVYWYQQSLDQGLQFLIQYYNGEERAKGNILERFSAQQFPDLHSELNLSSLELGDSALYFCASGRGEVNEQYFGPGTRLTVT.